Below, one T cell receptor (beta chain) is given with its context. The entry originates in a study of blood T cell repertoires in COVID-19. Study background: The origin of the acute and convalescent COVID-19 samples was the United States, Italy and Spain. PBMCs, B-cell-depleted T cells, or T cells were the source of the cDNA or gDNA that made up the material.

In the study's own analysis: Using reference gene primer amplification, nucleated cell counts were estimated. Data came from immunoSEQ multiplex PCR; TCRdb stores just in-frame clones and leaves some out. From that table come the V and J calls and clone size; the DNA was used to work out D and trimming. The sample has over 250,000 clones; around 86% are singletons. V was pared by 4 bases and J by 5 bases, with 12 bases between. The CDR3 sequence is 14 residues long. Germline CDR1 and CDR2: LGHDT and YNNKEL (reference sequence). This sequence was found in a man aged 45-60 years with acute or convalescent COVID-19. What was sequenced was peripheral blood. The chain couples TRBV3-1 (or the pseudogene TRBV3-2) to TRBJ1-5, with a weak D call TRBD1 (6 bases). Here the CDR3 reads CASSLGQNHQPQHF. The CDR3 coding sequence is TGTGCCAGCAGCCTGGGACAAAATCATCAGCCCCAGCATTTT.